This TCR beta chain was identified during a study of CD8+CD57+ T cells in acquired aplastic anemia. Looking at the study overall: 3 to 3.5 ug was the average amount of DNA from sorted CD4+ and CD8+ cells.

Study-level points and caveats: Fewer than 35 CD8+ CDR3 sequences occurred in both the patients and the controls. For CD8+ Simpson's diversity, patients and controls showed no significant difference.

Investigators profiled TCR beta VDJ and CDR3 from genomic DNA template. TCRdb itself ran the reads through MiXCR, one entry per CDR3 protein. The sample holds 150,000 to 200,000 distinct CDR3 sequences, about three fifths seen once. V lost 3 bases to trimming and J lost 0 bases, with 10 bases between them. The CDR3 covers 15 residues. The germline CDR1 and CDR2 sequences are SNHLY and FYNNEI. For this clonotype: Its antigen is as yet unknown.

The source is a human donor with severe aplastic anemia or a healthy control (not recorded which). The gene calls are TRBV2 and TRBJ2-3; D not resolved. The sequencing input was sorted CD4+, CD8+, or CD8+CD57+ T cells (not recorded which) from PBMCs. The CDR3 DNA sequence: TGTGCCAGCAGTGATGACCTCACCAGCACAGATACGCAGTATTTT. Amino acid sequence: CASSDDLTSTDTQYF.